The text below deals with one T cell receptor (beta chain). Its specificity is not known. PCR used 60 Vbeta primers and 13 Jbeta primers. Profiled with immunoSEQ multiplex PCR; TCRdb holds only in-frame clones, not every one. The sample is made up of roughly 75,000 clones, and the top ten hold about 4.9% of it. The V end lost 3 bases, the J end lost 6 bases, and 15 bases lay between the germline ends. The CDR3 length is 15 residues. Germline V gene lookup returns CDR1 SGHTS and CDR2 YDEGEE. This record comes from a study of cytomegalovirus exposure and HLA in healthy donors. Study-level background: About 83 million unique TCRs from HLA-typed donors made up an early data release. The study's findings and limits: Later on, analysis showed that most CMV-associated TCR beta chains appeared to be HLA-restricted.

This clonotype was sampled from a man in his forties in good health and CMV-seronegative. The gene calls are TRBV5-8 and TRBJ2-2, with D perhaps TRBD1 (5 bases). The sequenced material came from PBMCs. The CDR3 DNA reads as TGTGCCAGCAGCTCCGGCAGGGCGAGGCCCGGGGAGCTGTTTTTT. This sequence encodes CASSSGRARPGELFF. The variable domain in full, with the rest retrieved from reference TRBV5-8 and TRBJ2-2, is EAGVTQSPTHLIKTRGQQATLRCSPISGHTSVYWYQQALGLGLQFLLWYDEGEERNRGNFPPRFSGRQFPNYSSELNVNALELEDSALYLCASSSGRARPGELFFGEGSRLTVL.